This T cell receptor (beta chain) was retrieved from a study of blood T cells in healthy people across ages. This CDR3 has 17 residues. V was trimmed by 2 bases and J by 4 bases, leaving 19 bases between them. Germline values: CDR1 SGHDT, CDR2 YYEEEE. A second PCR, run for about 7 to 11 cycles, used a sample-barcoded 5' primer plus a J-beta primer mix. MiXCR, applied by TCRdb to the 5' RACE reads, yields one record per CDR3 protein. The repertoire holds around 650,000 distinct CDR3 sequences, with around 43% as singletons. The chain employs TRBV5-6 and TRBJ1-3; D gene uncertain. The clonotype originates from an older man in good health. Sequenced material: blood. As DNA, the CDR3 is TGTGCCAGCAGCTTTAAACGAATCAATTCGGGAGGAAACACCATATATTTT. Translating it yields CASSFKRINSGGNTIYF.